These 29 T cell receptor beta chains were all obtained from the same sample, sequenced in a study of long-term antiretroviral therapy in people with HIV. Researchers report immunoSEQ v3.0 was run at survey level. TCRdb's copy holds only in-frame clones and misses some; the assay was immunoSEQ multiplex PCR. Of 20,000 to 30,000 clones listed, 81% were seen once; the top ten hold 5.7%. This specimen was unsorted PBMCs, taken 4.4 years after starting antiretroviral therapy. The receptors derive from a young man with HIV.

The chain has TRBV9 and TRBJ2-1; 9 nucleotides match TRBD1. V was clipped by 4 bases and J by 0 bases; unmatched bases: 5. CDR3 length: 16 residues. Germline V gives CDR1 SGDLS, CDR2 YYNGEE. The CDR3 sequence: CASSSGTGSSYNEQFF. In nucleotides, the CDR3 is TGTGCCAGCAGCTCCGGGACAGGGAGCTCCTACAATGAGCAGTTCTTC.

The chain carries TRBV7-6 and TRBJ1-1; no definite D call. Trimming took off 5 bases at V and 1 base at J, with 17 bases between the two ends. The CDR3 has 16 amino acids. CDR1 is SGHVS and CDR2 is FNYEAQ in the germline V gene. CDR3 nucleotides: TGTGCCAGCAGCAGGGCGCCGCCAGGACCGAACACTGAAGCTTTCTTT. Encoded protein: CASSRAPPGPNTEAFF.

The chain links TRBV7-9 to TRBJ2-1; maybe TRBD1 (6 bases). Germline lookup yields CDR1 SEHNR and CDR2 FQNEAQ (reference sequence). The CDR3 covers 16 residues. V was pared by 1 base and J by 7 bases, with 17 bases between. The CDR3 DNA sequence: TGTGCCAGCAGCTTAGTCGACAGGCCTTTGGGGAATGAGCAGTTCTTC. Translating gives CASSLVDRPLGNEQFF.

There are a few counts of this clone. The chain combines TRBV15 with TRBJ2-7; possibly TRBD1 for D (6 bases). This CDR3 comprises 14 residues. Trimming took off 7 bases at V and 3 bases at J, with 16 bases between the two ends. Germline V gene data show CDR1 as LNHNV and CDR2 as YYDKDF (reference sequence). The CDR3: CATTFDKGDYEQYF. For the CDR3, the DNA is TGTGCCACCACCTTCGACAAGGGGGACTACGAGCAGTACTTC.

The genes are TRBV6-5 and TRBJ2-1, with unresolved D. The V gene lost 0 bases and the J gene lost 4 bases, with 7 bases spanning the gap. Per germline, CDR1 MNHEY and CDR2 SVGAGI. The CDR3 length is 14 residues. The CDR3 region is CASSYSSQYNEQFF. CDR3 nucleotide sequence: TGTGCCAGCAGTTACTCGAGCCAGTACAATGAGCAGTTCTTC.

Only one count was recorded for this clone. The gene calls are TRBV10-3 and TRBJ2-3; TRBD2 might be the D (5 bases). The V gene's germline CDR1 is ENHRY and CDR2 SYGVKD. CDR3 size: 15 residues. Trimming took off 1 base at V and 1 base at J, with 9 bases between the two ends. CDR3 sequence: CAISELGVGTDTQYF. DNA of the CDR3: TGTGCCATCAGTGAGTTGGGAGTGGGCACAGATACGCAGTATTTT.

The sample holds one count of this clone. CDR3 sequence reads: CASSQVQGTYTEAFF. CDR3 nucleotide sequence: TGCGCCAGCAGCCAAGTTCAGGGGACATACACTGAAGCTTTCTTT. The rearrangement links TRBV4-1 to TRBJ1-1; perhaps TRBD1 as D (6 bases). With 1 base removed from V and 3 bases from J, the gap between germline ends came to 12 bases. This CDR3 is built from 15 residues. Germline loops: CDR1 MGHRA, CDR2 YSYEKL.

The V call is TRBV11-3, the J call TRBJ1-1, with 8 nucleotides matching TRBD1. The V segment lost 5 bases and the J segment 0 bases; nucleotides outside the gene matches: 5. This CDR3 has 15 amino acids. Germline V gene lookup returns CDR1 SGHNT and CDR2 YENEEA. The CDR3 nucleotides read TGTGCCAGCAGCCCAGGACAGGGAATGAACACTGAAGCTTTCTTT. Encoded protein: CASSPGQGMNTEAFF.

The rearrangement joins TRBV27 to TRBJ2-2; 7 positions agree with TRBD1. The V gene's germline CDR1 is MNHEY and CDR2 SMNVEV (reference sequence). This CDR3 spans 13 amino acids. J was trimmed by 4 bases and V by 8 bases; bases with no gene match: 4. The CDR3 is CASQTGSTGELFF. CDR3 bases: TGTGCCAGCCAGACAGGGAGCACCGGGGAGCTGTTTTTT.

This chain connects TRBV27 to TRBJ1-2; TRBD1 might be the D (5 bases). The ends were cut back, 8 bases at V and 4 bases at J, with 11 bases in the middle. The CDR3 loop spans 12 amino acids. CDR1 and CDR2 (germline): MNHEY, SMNVEV (reference sequence). CDR3 in amino acids: CASRTGAYGYTF. The DNA for the CDR3 is TGTGCCAGCCGCACAGGAGCCTATGGCTACACCTTC.

The CDR3 sequence is CASSSSFSGDRTDTQYF. CDR3 nucleotides: TGTGCCAGCAGCTCGTCCTTTAGCGGGGACCGCACAGATACGCAGTATTTT. The chain recombines TRBV7-8 with TRBJ2-3; 8 positions agree with TRBD2. J gave up 1 base and V 4 bases, and 10 bases lay outside the gene matches. CDR3 size: 17 residues. CDR1 SGHVS and CDR2 FQNEAQ come from the germline V gene.

The chain employs TRBV2 and TRBJ2-7; D is unclear. The CDR3 has 11 amino acids. The V and J ends lost 4 bases and 3 bases respectively, with 4 bases between them. Germline CDR1 SNHLY, CDR2 FYNNEI. The CDR3 DNA reads as TGTGCCAGCAGTGGTGGCTACGAGCAGTACTTC. Protein product: CASSGGYEQYF.

The chain carries TRBV11-3 and TRBJ2-4; D might be TRBD1 (6 bases). V was cut by 5 bases and J by 2 bases, with 10 bases left in between. The germline V gene has CDR1 SGHNT and CDR2 YENEEA. CDR3 length: 14 amino acids. As DNA, the CDR3 is TGTGCCAGCAGCCCTACAGGGACCAAAAACATTCAGTACTTC. Its protein product is CASSPTGTKNIQYF. Variable domain in full (rest from reference TRBV11-3 and TRBJ2-4): EAGVVQSPRYKIIEKKQPVAFWCNPISGHNTLYWYLQNLGQGPELLIRYENEEAVDDSQLPKDRFSAERLKGVDSTLKIQPAELGDSAVYLCASSPTGTKNIQYFGAGTRLSVL.

The chain has TRBV7-2 and TRBJ2-3, with 10 nucleotides matching TRBD2. The trim removed 5 bases at V and 5 bases at J, leaving 13 bases unmatched. This CDR3 contains 17 residues. Germline values: CDR1 SGHTA, CDR2 FQGNSA. CDR3 loop: CASSLVPSGSYGDTQYF. The CDR3, as DNA: TGTGCCAGCAGCCTGGTCCCTAGCGGGAGTTACGGAGATACGCAGTATTTT.

The chain is built from TRBV10-3 and TRBJ2-7, with TRBD1 matching over 7 bases. The CDR3 has 15 residues. Germline CDR1 reads ENHRY; CDR2 reads SYGVKD. Trimming removed 6 bases from V and 0 bases from J; junction bases left unmatched: 8. CDR3 amino acids: CAIRTGRDSSYEQYF. CDR3 sequence (DNA): TGTGCCATCAGGACGGGTCGGGACAGCTCCTACGAGCAGTACTTC.

The rearrangement links TRBV6-5 to TRBJ2-7; no firm D call. CDR3 size: 14 residues. Trimming removed 0 bases at V and 1 base at J, with 7 bases between. Germline CDR1 and CDR2: MNHEY and SVGAGI. This CDR3 reads CASSYSAESYEQYF. The DNA for the CDR3 is TGTGCCAGCAGTTACTCCGCGGAGTCCTACGAGCAGTACTTC.

V is TRBV5-5 and J is TRBJ1-4; weak D call: TRBD1 (6 bases). CDR1 is SGHKS and CDR2 is YYEKEE in the germline V gene (reference sequence). The CDR3 has 16 amino acids. Trimming stripped 4 bases from V and 2 bases from J, with 15 bases between. The CDR3 nucleotides read TGTGCCAGCAGCGCCGGACAGTATATTACTAATGAAAAACTGTTTTTT. It encodes CASSAGQYITNEKLFF.

The gene calls are TRBV7-9 and TRBJ1-1; 10 bases match TRBD1. J gave up 5 bases and V 5 bases, and 5 bases lay outside the gene matches. Germline loops: CDR1 SEHNR, CDR2 FQNEAQ (reference sequence). The CDR3 totals 14 residues. CDR3 in DNA: TGTGCCAGCAGCCCCGACAGGGGGCGGACTGAAGCTTTCTTT. Amino acid sequence: CASSPDRGRTEAFF.

This rearrangement joins TRBV25-1 to TRBJ2-7; TRBD1 is a possible D gene (6 bases). There are 14 residues in the CDR3. Trimming shortened V by 2 bases and J by 0 bases, and 8 bases separated the two germline ends. CDR1 MGHDK and CDR2 SYGVNS come from the germline V gene. CDR3 residues: CASSETGSSYEQYF. CDR3 bases: TGTGCCAGCAGTGAAACAGGGAGCTCCTACGAGCAGTACTTC.

This chain joins TRBV10-2 and TRBJ1-6, with 8 positions matching TRBD1. V was pared by 6 bases and J by 10 bases, with 8 bases of the junction left unmatched. The CDR3 consists of 14 residues. Germline lookup yields CDR1 WSHSY and CDR2 SAAADI. DNA for the CDR3: TGCGCCAGCAGCCCAGGGGGCTTCGGGTCACCCCTCCACTTT. Protein: CASSPGGFGSPLHF.

The chain uses TRBV6-5 and TRBJ1-5; TRBD1 matches 9 bases. CDR3 size: 15 residues. From germline, CDR1 is MNHEY and CDR2 SVGAGI. The V gene end was trimmed by 5 bases and the J gene end by 5 bases; junction bases not matched to a gene: 7. CDR3 in amino acids: CASSKRQGGYQPQHF. The CDR3 nucleotides are TGTGCCAGCAGTAAGCGACAGGGGGGATATCAGCCCCAGCATTTT.

With respect to this clone: At one end, the junction sequence differs from germline, possibly due to a read error. The chain uses TRBV6-1 and TRBJ2-7; D may be TRBD2 (5 bases). This CDR3 comprises 8 residues. Per the germline V gene, CDR1 is MNHNS and CDR2 is SASEGT. CDR3 nucleotides: TGTGCCAGCAGTGAACTAGCATTC. Protein: CASSELAF.

This clone was observed a handful of times. The chain employs TRBV28 and TRBJ1-5; tentative D call: TRBD1 (5 bases). Germline CDR1 and CDR2: MDHEN and SYDVKM. The CDR3 length is 14 residues. The V end lost 2 bases, the J end lost 4 bases, and 9 bases lay between the germline ends. The CDR3 loop is CASSLPRGNQPQHF. The CDR3, as DNA: TGTGCCAGCAGTTTACCGCGGGGGAATCAGCCCCAGCATTTT.

The DNA for the CDR3 is TGTGCCAGCAACGAGGGATTGCGAAGCTCTGAAGCTTTCTTT. This sequence encodes CASNEGLRSSEAFF. V and J are TRBV9 and TRBJ1-1; no clear D gene. V lost 6 bases, J lost 6 bases, and 18 bases lay in between. The CDR3 length is 14 residues. CDR1 SGDLS and CDR2 YYNGEE come from the germline V gene. Full variable domain (missing parts from reference TRBV9 and TRBJ1-1): DSGVTQTPKHLITATGQRVTLRCSPRSGDLSVYWYQQSLDQGLQFLIQYYNGEERAKGNILERFSAQQFPDLHSELNLSSLELGDSALYFCASNEGLRSSEAFFGQGTRLTVV.

This rearrangement joins TRBV5-5 to TRBJ2-7, with D possibly TRBD2 on 6 matching bases. This CDR3 is 16 amino acids long. Germline V gives CDR1 SGHKS, CDR2 YYEKEE (reference sequence). The V end lost 4 bases, the J end lost 3 bases, and 20 bases lay between the germline ends. DNA of the CDR3: TGTGCCAGCAGCCTTTCCGTCTCGGGAGTTATCTACGAGCAGTACTTC. Translation: CASSLSVSGVIYEQYF.

This rearrangement joins TRBV7-9 to TRBJ2-7; D might be TRBD1 or TRBD2, each matching 5 bases. Germline CDR1 SEHNR, CDR2 FQNEAQ (reference sequence). Deletions cut 3 bases from V and 3 bases from J, with 15 bases between. The CDR3 is made up of 15 amino acids. The CDR3 bases are TGTGCCAGCAGCTTCTCCGTCGGGGCTCTCTACGAGCAGTACTTC. It codes for CASSFSVGALYEQYF.

The rearrangement links TRBV7-6 to TRBJ2-7; 7 nucleotides line up with TRBD1. The CDR3 runs 15 residues. CDR1 SGHVS and CDR2 FNYEAQ come from the germline V gene. Losses at the gene ends were 6 bases for V and 6 bases for J; bases not matched to a gene: 14. This CDR3 is CASSPPGTGAGEQYF. The CDR3 DNA is TGTGCCAGCAGTCCCCCCGGAACAGGGGCTGGCGAGCAGTACTTC.

The chain uses TRBV15 and TRBJ2-7; weak D call: TRBD2 (7 bases). This CDR3 spans 14 amino acids. Germline V gene sequence: CDR1 LNHNV, CDR2 YYDKDF (reference sequence). Trimming left V 3 bases short and J 1 base short, with 10 bases between. CDR3 region: CATSRGGGSYEQYF. The CDR3 region has the DNA TGTGCCACCAGCAGGGGAGGGGGTTCCTACGAGCAGTACTTC.

The rearrangement uses TRBV18 and TRBJ2-7; possible D gene TRBD2, 6 bases. The CDR3 covers 16 residues. The germline CDR1 and CDR2 sequences are KGHSH and LQKENI. Between the trimmed V and J ends, which lost 3 bases and 1 base, there was a span of 16 bases. CDR3 sequence reads: CASSPGRAGVSYEQYF. The CDR3 nucleotides read TGTGCCAGCTCACCCGGGAGAGCGGGCGTTTCCTACGAGCAGTACTTC. Supplemented by reference TRBV18 and TRBJ2-7, the full variable domain reads NAGVMQNPRHLVRRRGQEARLRCSPMKGHSHVYWYRQLPEEGLKFMVYLQKENIIDESGMPKERFSAEFPKEGPSILRIQQVVRGDSAAYFCASSPGRAGVSYEQYFGPGTRLTVT.